The 24 T cell receptor beta chains presented below share a single source sample, sequenced in a study of blood T cell repertoires in COVID-19. The repertoire was sequenced with immunoSEQ multiplex PCR; TCRdb's copy has only in-frame clones and lacks some. Among a few hundred thousand clones listed, more than 65% were seen once. The sample was peripheral blood. All receptors derive from a human donor with acute or convalescent COVID-19. The donor label of this sample is uncertain.

This chain connects TRBV9 to TRBJ2-2; tentative D call: TRBD2 (5 bases). The CDR3 sequence is 17 residues long. V lost 4 bases and J lost 4, with 20 bases in between. Germline values: CDR1 SGDLS, CDR2 YYNGEE. CDR3 in DNA: TGTGCCAGCAGCCATTCCCTTTATAGGGCGGGCACCGGGGAGCTGTTTTTT. It translates to CASSHSLYRAGTGELFF.

This clone was recorded a few times. J is TRBJ2-7 and V is TRBV19; D is unclear. The CDR3 loop spans 15 amino acids. V lost 0 bases, J lost 9 bases, and 18 bases lay in between. CDR1 is LNHDA and CDR2 is SQIVND in the germline V gene (reference sequence). In DNA form, the CDR3 reads TGTGCCAGTAGTATAGATGTTAGCACTTCCGCTGGGCAGTACTTC. Protein: CASSIDVSTSAGQYF.

The genes are TRBV10-1 and TRBJ2-1; no definite D call. Trimming pared 0 bases from V and 7 bases from J, leaving 10 bases between. Germline lookup yields CDR1 WNHNN and CDR2 SYGVQD (reference sequence). The CDR3 length is 14 residues. This CDR3 is CASSESLAANEQFF. The CDR3 DNA sequence: TGCGCCAGCAGTGAGTCCTTGGCAGCGAATGAGCAGTTCTTC.

The chain combines TRBV12-3 or TRBV12-4 with TRBJ1-6; possible D gene TRBD1, 5 bases. V shed 6 bases and J shed 10 bases, with 13 bases lying between them. This CDR3 region has 13 residues. CDR3 nucleotide sequence: TGTGCCAGCAGCCCGGGGGAAGGGTCACCCCTCCACTTT. Encoded protein: CASSPGEGSPLHF.

This clone was seen a few times. The J gene is TRBJ1-1, the V gene TRBV7-8; D unresolved. CDR1 is SGHVS and CDR2 is FQNEAQ in the germline V gene. Trimming stripped 5 bases from V and 0 bases from J, with 10 bases between. CDR3 length equals 14 residues. The CDR3 DNA reads TGTGCCAGCAGCCGGACGGAGCTGAACACTGAAGCTTTCTTT. Protein sequence: CASSRTELNTEAFF.

The rearrangement links TRBV5-1 to TRBJ2-2, with TRBD2 identical over 9 bases. This CDR3 spans 14 amino acids. V gave up 7 bases and J gave up 1 base; unmatched junction bases: 2. In germline, CDR1 is SGHRS, CDR2 YFSETQ. The CDR3 DNA sequence: TGCGCCAGCGAGACTAGCGGGAACACCGGGGAGCTGTTTTTT. It is translated as CASETSGNTGELFF. The full variable domain, rest sourced from reference TRBV5-1 and TRBJ2-2, is KAGVTQTPRYLIKTRGQQVTLSCSPISGHRSVSWYQQTPGQGLQFLFEYFSETQRNKGNFPGRFSGRQFSNSRSEMNVSTLELGDSALYLCASETSGNTGELFFGEGSRLTVL.

This clone has a single count. The chain uses TRBV2 and TRBJ1-4; D is ambiguous. Trimming removed 4 bases from V and 4 bases from J, with 7 bases in between. The CDR3 runs to 13 residues. Germline CDR1 is SNHLY and CDR2 is FYNNEI. The DNA of the CDR3 is TGTGCCAGCAGTGTGCAGTATAATGAAAAACTGTTTTTT. It translates to CASSVQYNEKLFF. The whole variable domain, remainder taken from reference TRBV2 and TRBJ1-4, is EPEVTQTPSHQVTQMGQEVILRCVPISNHLYFYWYRQILGQKVEFLVSFYNNEISEKSEIFDDQFSVERPDGSNFTLKIRSTKLEDSAMYFCASSVQYNEKLFFGSGTQLSVL.

This rearrangement joins TRBV28 to TRBJ1-1; D is unresolved. The length of the CDR3 is 16 residues. Germline V gene data show CDR1 as MDHEN and CDR2 as SYDVKM. Trimming took 2 bases from V and 0 from J, leaving 13 bases between them. The DNA of the CDR3 is TGTGCCAGCAGTTTAGATGCCCCAGGCATGAACACTGAAGCTTTCTTT. This sequence encodes CASSLDAPGMNTEAFF. The whole variable domain, filled in from reference TRBV28 and TRBJ1-1, reads DVKVTQSSRYLVKRTGEKVFLECVQDMDHENMFWYRQDPGLGLRLIYFSYDVKMKEKGDIPEGYSVSREKKERFSLILESASTNQTSMYLCASSLDAPGMNTEAFFGQGTRLTVV.

The chain employs TRBV6-5 and TRBJ2-7; 12 bases map to TRBD2. CDR1 is MNHEY and CDR2 is SVGAGI in the germline V gene. The CDR3 extends over 14 amino acids. The V and J ends lost 6 bases and 4 bases, in that order; junction bases with no gene match: 4. CDR3 DNA: TGTGCCAGCAGCCGACTAGCGGGAGTTTACGAGCAGTACTTC. It specifies CASSRLAGVYEQYF.

The rearrangement uses TRBV18 and TRBJ2-7; TRBD2 agrees at 7 bases. Per the germline V gene, CDR1 is KGHSH and CDR2 is LQKENI. The CDR3 runs 14 residues. Trimming removed 3 bases from V and 2 bases from J; junction bases left unmatched: 4. The CDR3 DNA is TGTGCCAGCTCACCTACCGGGAGGACCTACGAGCAGTACTTC. Its protein is CASSPTGRTYEQYF.

The genes are TRBV7-2 and TRBJ1-6; TRBD1 matches 10 bases. The CDR3 totals 15 residues. With V trimmed by 5 bases and J by 9 bases, 7 bases remained unmatched. Germline V gene data show CDR1 as SGHTA and CDR2 as FQGNSA. The CDR3 loop reads CASSTTGTGASPLHF. The CDR3 DNA reads TGTGCCAGCAGCACTACCGGGACAGGGGCTTCACCCCTCCACTTT. The variable domain in full, completed from reference TRBV7-2 and TRBJ1-6, reads GAGVSQSPSNKVTEKGKDVELRCDPISGHTALYWYRQSLGQGLEFLIYFQGNSAPDKSGLPSDRFSAERTGGSVSTLTIQRTQQEDSAVYLCASSTTGTGASPLHFGNGTRLTVT.

The chain joins TRBV5-4 to TRBJ2-1; no definite D call. Germline V gene sequence: CDR1 SGHNT, CDR2 YYREEE (reference sequence). With 5 bases removed from V and 9 bases from J, the gap between germline ends came to 15 bases. CDR3 length: 13 residues. The CDR3 here is CASSSNHHSEQFF. The CDR3, as DNA: TGTGCCAGCAGTTCGAACCACCACAGTGAGCAGTTCTTC.

The V call is TRBV3-1 (or the pseudogene TRBV3-2), the J call TRBJ1-3; D may be TRBD1 (6 bases). This CDR3 has 16 residues. Germline-derived CDR1 and CDR2 are LGHDT and YNNKEL (reference sequence). Trimming took 4 bases from V and 4 from J, leaving 17 bases between them. As DNA, the CDR3 is TGTGCCAGCAGCCTTCCTGGGCAGGGGCTAGGAAACACCATATATTTT. Translating gives CASSLPGQGLGNTIYF.

The gene calls are TRBV12-3 or TRBV12-4 and TRBJ2-2; D is ambiguous. V was pared by 3 bases and J by 5 bases, with 4 bases between. The CDR3 has 12 amino acids. DNA of the CDR3: TGTGCCAGCAGTTTCTTAACCGGGGAGCTGTTTTTT. As protein: CASSFLTGELFF.

V usage is TRBV29-1 and J usage is TRBJ1-1; possible D gene TRBD1, 5 bases. This CDR3 has 14 residues. Deletions cut 7 bases from V and 1 base from J, with 16 bases between. Per the germline V gene, CDR1 is SQVTM and CDR2 is ANQGSEA. The CDR3 DNA reads TGCAGCGCCTCTAAGACAGATCGGAACACTGAAGCTTTCTTT. Residues: CSASKTDRNTEAFF.

This CDR3 reads CASSLTQAHGYTF. The CDR3 nucleotides read TGTGCCAGCAGCTTGACGCAGGCCCATGGCTACACCTTC. The rearrangement links TRBV7-9 to TRBJ1-2; D call uncertain. Trimming cost V 3 bases and J 6 bases, with 11 bases left between them. The CDR3 length is 13 residues. Germline assignment: CDR1 SEHNR and CDR2 FQNEAQ (reference sequence).

Only a few counts were recorded for this clone. CDR3 coding DNA: TGTGCCAGCTCACCGGTTTTGTCAGGAACTAATGAAAAACTGTTTTTT. Encoded protein: CASSPVLSGTNEKLFF. The chain is built from TRBV18 and TRBJ1-4; D is uncertain. Trimming removed 3 bases from V and 1 base from J, with 12 bases in between. This CDR3 is 16 amino acids long. Per germline, CDR1 KGHSH and CDR2 LQKENI.

The V call is TRBV18, the J call TRBJ1-1, with 7 bases matching TRBD1. V lost 6 bases to trimming and J lost 4 bases; unmatched junction nucleotides: 11. The CDR3 extends over 15 amino acids. Germline CDR1 KGHSH, CDR2 LQKENI. CDR3 loop: CASSLSTGLVTEAFF. DNA for the CDR3: TGTGCCAGCTCGCTCTCGACAGGGTTGGTCACTGAAGCTTTCTTT. The complete variable domain, with remaining parts taken from reference TRBV18 and TRBJ1-1, reads NAGVMQNPRHLVRRRGQEARLRCSPMKGHSHVYWYRQLPEEGLKFMVYLQKENIIDESGMPKERFSAEFPKEGPSILRIQQVVRGDSAAYFCASSLSTGLVTEAFFGQGTRLTVV.

A note on this clone: One end of the junction varies from germline; a read error may be responsible. The chain is built from TRBV6-1 and TRBJ1-6, with 10 nucleotides matching TRBD1. The CDR3 runs 13 residues. The germline V gene encodes CDR1 MNHNS and CDR2 SASEGT. The CDR3 DNA reads as TGTGCCAGCAGTGAAGACTCGTGGACAGGGGGTTTCTTT. It specifies CASSEDSWTGGFF.

This chain connects TRBV7-2 to TRBJ1-1, with 7 bases identical to TRBD1. The junction had 9 bases not matched to a gene; V was cut back by 4 bases and J by 4 bases. The CDR3 totals 15 residues. Germline V CDR1 and CDR2: SGHTA, FQGNSA. CDR3 sequence reads: CASSSQTGWITEAFF. CDR3 DNA sequence: TGTGCCAGCAGCTCCCAGACAGGGTGGATCACTGAAGCTTTCTTT. Full variable domain (remainder filled in from reference TRBV7-2 and TRBJ1-1): GAGVSQSPSNKVTEKGKDVELRCDPISGHTALYWYRQSLGQGLEFLIYFQGNSAPDKSGLPSDRFSAERTGGSVSTLTIQRTQQEDSAVYLCASSSQTGWITEAFFGQGTRLTVV.

V and J are TRBV5-5 and TRBJ1-5; tentative D call: TRBD1 (5 bases). The CDR3 runs 15 residues. Trimming removed 2 bases at V and 3 bases at J, with 12 bases between. The germline V gene has CDR1 SGHKS and CDR2 YYEKEE (reference sequence). The CDR3 sequence: CASSFGGATNQPQHF. In DNA form, the CDR3 reads TGTGCCAGCAGCTTCGGGGGTGCTACCAATCAGCCCCAGCATTTT.

This sequence joins TRBV5-1 and TRBJ1-1; maybe TRBD1 (5 bases). CDR3 size: 13 residues. The germline CDR1 and CDR2 sequences are SGHRS and YFSETQ. The V gene lost 4 bases and the J gene lost 8 bases, with 15 bases spanning the gap. CDR3 sequence: CASSLTGGAEAFF. For the CDR3, the DNA is TGCGCCAGCAGCCTAACAGGAGGGGCCGAAGCTTTCTTT.

The genes are TRBV11-2 and TRBJ1-1, with 9 bases matching TRBD1. The CDR3 runs to 15 residues. After removal of 1 base from V and 5 bases from J, the junction contained 5 bases not matched to a gene. In germline, CDR1 is SGHAT, CDR2 FQNNGV. CDR3 nucleotide sequence: TGTGCCAGCAGCTTAGTTGGACAGGGGATAACTGAAGCTTTCTTT. Its protein product is CASSLVGQGITEAFF. Full variable domain (outside the CDR3, taken from reference TRBV11-2 and TRBJ1-1): EAGVAQSPRYKIIEKRQSVAFWCNPISGHATLYWYQQILGQGPKLLIQFQNNGVVDDSQLPKDRFSAERLKGVDSTLKIQPAKLEDSAVYLCASSLVGQGITEAFFGQGTRLTVV.

In this sample, this clone turned up a few times. J is TRBJ1-6 and V is TRBV3-1 (or the pseudogene TRBV3-2); D is undetermined. The V gene lost 0 bases and the J gene lost 4 bases, with 4 bases spanning the gap. Per the germline V gene, CDR1 is LGHDT and CDR2 is YNNKEL (reference sequence). The CDR3 consists of 14 residues. The CDR3 is CASSQDLYNSPLHF. For the CDR3, the DNA is TGTGCCAGCAGCCAAGATTTATATAATTCACCCCTCCACTTT.